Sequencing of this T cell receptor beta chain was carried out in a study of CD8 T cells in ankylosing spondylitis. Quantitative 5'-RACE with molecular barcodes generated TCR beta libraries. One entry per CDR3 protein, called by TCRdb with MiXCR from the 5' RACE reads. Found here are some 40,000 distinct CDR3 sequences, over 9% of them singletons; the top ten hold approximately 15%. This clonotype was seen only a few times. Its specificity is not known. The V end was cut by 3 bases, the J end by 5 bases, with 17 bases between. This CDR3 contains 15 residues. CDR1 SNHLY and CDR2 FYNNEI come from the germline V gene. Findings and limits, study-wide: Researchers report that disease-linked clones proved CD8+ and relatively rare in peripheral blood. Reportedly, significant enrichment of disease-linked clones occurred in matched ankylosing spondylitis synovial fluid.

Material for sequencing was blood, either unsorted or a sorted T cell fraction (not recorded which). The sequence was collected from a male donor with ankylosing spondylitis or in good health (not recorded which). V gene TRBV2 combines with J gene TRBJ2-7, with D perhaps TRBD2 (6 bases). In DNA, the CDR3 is TGTGCCAGCAGTGAGCAGCCTATGGGAGGCGACGAGCAGTACTTC. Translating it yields CASSEQPMGGDEQYF.